This T cell receptor (beta chain) is drawn from a study of monozygotic twins with inflammatory bowel disease. Overall study results and limits: Any single strong signal or clonotype tied to IBD lacked support.

On this clonotype itself: Its antigen is still unknown.

Each UMI, carrying a 6-nucleotide sample barcode, came from template switching. TCRdb reprocessed the 5' RACE reads and keeps a single row for each CDR3 protein, giving no DNA. The sample holds fewer than 150,000 distinct CDR3 sequences. Investigators extracted total RNA from whole blood and did not sort T cells. Sequencing input: blood. The sequence was obtained from a human donor with ulcerative colitis or Crohn's disease, or a healthy co-twin of an affected twin (not recorded which).

CDR3 loop: CASSSQRGRGGGEQFF. This chain uses TRBV27 with TRBJ2-1; the D call from TCRdb, TRBD1, cannot be confirmed without DNA. The CDR3 length is 16 residues. The germline V gene has CDR1 MNHEY and CDR2 SMNVEV (reference sequence).